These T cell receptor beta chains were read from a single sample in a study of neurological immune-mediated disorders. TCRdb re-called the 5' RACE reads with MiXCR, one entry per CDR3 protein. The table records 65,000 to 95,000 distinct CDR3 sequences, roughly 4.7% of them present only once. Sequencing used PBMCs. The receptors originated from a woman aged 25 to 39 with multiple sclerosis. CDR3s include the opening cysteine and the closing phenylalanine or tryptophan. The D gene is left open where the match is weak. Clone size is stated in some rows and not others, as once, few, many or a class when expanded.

cdr3_aa: CASSPHRDTQETQYF; cdr3_nt: TGTGCCAGCAGCCCACACCGGGACACACAAGAGACCCAGTACTTC; j_call: TRBJ2-5; v_call: TRBV7-9; clone_size: few; d_call: -
cdr3_aa: CASSQDFSGFMETQYF; cdr3_nt: TGTGCCAGCAGCCAAGATTTCTCGGGTTTCATGGAGACCCAGTACTTC; j_call: TRBJ2-5; v_call: TRBV3-1; clone_size: few; d_call: -
cdr3_aa: CASSLGDRGNEQFF; cdr3_nt: TGCGCCAGCAGCTTGGGGGACAGGGGCAATGAGCAGTTCTTC; j_call: TRBJ2-1; v_call: TRBV5-1; clone_size: many; d_call: TRBD1
cdr3_aa: CASSLPAGTQETQYF; cdr3_nt: TGTGCCAGCAGCTTACCAGCGGGAACCCAAGAGACCCAGTACTTC; j_call: TRBJ2-5; v_call: TRBV7-8; clone_size: many; d_call: TRBD2
cdr3_aa: CAISDGQGTGELFF; cdr3_nt: TGTGCCATCAGTGATGGACAGGGCACCGGGGAGCTGTTTTTT; j_call: TRBJ2-2; v_call: TRBV10-3; clone_size: many; d_call: TRBD1
cdr3_aa: CASSDTAGAYNEQFF; cdr3_nt: TGTGCCAGCAGTGACACAGCGGGGGCCTACAATGAGCAGTTCTTC; j_call: TRBJ2-1; v_call: TRBV6-4; clone_size: many; d_call: TRBD2
cdr3_aa: CSARLQTYEQYF; cdr3_nt: TGCAGTGCTAGATTGCAGACCTACGAGCAGTACTTC; j_call: TRBJ2-7; v_call: TRBV20-1; clone_size: few; d_call: -
cdr3_aa: CASSQVGGPYNEQFF; cdr3_nt: TGTGCCAGCAGCCAAGTGGGGGGCCCTTACAATGAGCAGTTCTTC; j_call: TRBJ2-1; v_call: TRBV3-1; clone_size: few; d_call: -
cdr3_aa: CASSSTSGRADTQYF; cdr3_nt: TGTGCCAGCAGCTCGACTAGCGGGAGAGCAGATACGCAGTATTTT; j_call: TRBJ2-3; v_call: TRBV7-9; clone_size: many; d_call: TRBD2
cdr3_aa: CASSIRPREAFF; cdr3_nt: TGTGCCAGCAGCATCAGACCCCGTGAAGCTTTCTTT; j_call: TRBJ1-1; v_call: TRBV11-2; clone_size: -; d_call: -
cdr3_aa: CASSLAWTDNYGYTF; cdr3_nt: TGCGCCAGCAGCTTGGCCTGGACAGATAACTATGGCTACACCTTC; j_call: TRBJ1-2; v_call: TRBV5-1; clone_size: many; d_call: -
cdr3_aa: CSAGPTGNQETQYF; cdr3_nt: TGCAGTGCTGGGCCCACAGGGAACCAAGAGACCCAGTACTTC; j_call: TRBJ2-5; v_call: TRBV20-1; clone_size: many; d_call: -
cdr3_aa: CSAWISYNEQFF; cdr3_nt: TGCAGTGCGTGGATCTCCTACAATGAGCAGTTCTTC; j_call: TRBJ2-1; v_call: TRBV20-1; clone_size: few; d_call: -
cdr3_aa: CASSQGTGGNYNEQFF; cdr3_nt: TGTGCCAGCAGCCAAGGGACGGGGGGGAACTACAATGAGCAGTTCTTC; j_call: TRBJ2-1; v_call: TRBV3-1; clone_size: -; d_call: TRBD2
cdr3_aa: CSARDQTWGANVLTF; cdr3_nt: TGCAGTGCTAGAGATCAGACGTGGGGGGCCAACGTCCTGACTTTC; j_call: TRBJ2-6; v_call: TRBV20-1; clone_size: -; d_call: -
cdr3_aa: CSAPFGGNQPQHF; cdr3_nt: TGCAGTGCTCCATTCGGGGGCAATCAGCCCCAGCATTTT; j_call: TRBJ1-5; v_call: TRBV20-1; clone_size: many; d_call: -
cdr3_aa: CASSLPDNPYGYTF; cdr3_nt: TGTGCCAGCAGTTTGCCCGACAACCCATATGGCTACACCTTC; j_call: TRBJ1-2; v_call: TRBV28; clone_size: many; d_call: -
cdr3_aa: CASSRGLAGGLDTQYF; cdr3_nt: TGTGCCAGCAGCCGAGGACTAGCGGGAGGGCTAGATACGCAGTATTTT; j_call: TRBJ2-3; v_call: TRBV7-6; clone_size: few; d_call: TRBD2
cdr3_aa: CASSTQERRNEKLFF; cdr3_nt: TGTGCCAGCAGCACCCAAGAGCGGCGGAATGAAAAACTGTTTTTT; j_call: TRBJ1-4; v_call: TRBV5-8; clone_size: many; d_call: -
cdr3_aa: CASSPRTGEASPLHF; cdr3_nt: TGTGCCAGCTCACCACGCACAGGGGAGGCTTCACCCCTCCACTTT; j_call: TRBJ1-6; v_call: TRBV18; clone_size: many; d_call: TRBD1
cdr3_aa: CASSQLGSYEQYF; cdr3_nt: TGTGCCAGCAGCCAACTGGGCTCCTACGAGCAGTACTTC; j_call: TRBJ2-7; v_call: TRBV3-1; clone_size: many; d_call: -
cdr3_aa: CSASGQGPGAYGYTF; cdr3_nt: TGCAGTGCTAGTGGACAGGGGCCAGGGGCCTATGGCTACACCTTC; j_call: TRBJ1-2; v_call: TRBV20-1; clone_size: few; d_call: TRBD1
cdr3_aa: CASSLAGDINQPQHF; cdr3_nt: TGCGCCAGCAGCTTGGCAGGGGATATCAATCAGCCCCAGCATTTT; j_call: TRBJ1-5; v_call: TRBV5-1; clone_size: -; d_call: -
cdr3_aa: CASSIGDRWLDGYTF; cdr3_nt: TGTGCCAGTAGTATAGGGGACAGGTGGCTGGATGGCTACACCTTC; j_call: TRBJ1-2; v_call: TRBV19; clone_size: many; d_call: TRBD1
cdr3_aa: CASSLGTSGTGELFF; cdr3_nt: TGCGCCAGCAGCTTGGGGACTAGCGGTACCGGGGAGCTGTTTTTT; j_call: TRBJ2-2; v_call: TRBV5-1; clone_size: many; d_call: TRBD2
cdr3_aa: CISVPEAESGLPLNEQFF; cdr3_nt: -; j_call: TRBJ2-1; v_call: TRBV7-5; clone_size: many; d_call: -
cdr3_aa: CSASGDRLNIQYF; cdr3_nt: TGCAGTGCTAGCGGGGACAGACTGAACATTCAGTACTTC; j_call: TRBJ2-4; v_call: TRBV20-1; clone_size: few; d_call: TRBD1
cdr3_aa: CASSLGQGDGYTF; cdr3_nt: TGTGCCAGCAGCCTCGGACAGGGAGACGGCTACACCTTC; j_call: TRBJ1-2; v_call: TRBV3-1; clone_size: many; d_call: TRBD1
cdr3_aa: CASSLGTSGSNEQFF; cdr3_nt: TGCGCCAGCAGCTTGGGGACTAGCGGGTCAAATGAGCAGTTCTTC; j_call: TRBJ2-1; v_call: TRBV5-1; clone_size: many; d_call: TRBD2
cdr3_aa: CSLAVPGTSYGYTF; cdr3_nt: TGCAGTCTAGCGGTTCCCGGGACAAGCTATGGCTACACCTTC; j_call: TRBJ1-2; v_call: TRBV20-1; clone_size: many; d_call: -
cdr3_aa: CSASRPRGNTIYF; cdr3_nt: TGCAGTGCTAGTAGGCCCCGCGGAAACACCATATATTTT; j_call: TRBJ1-3; v_call: TRBV20-1; clone_size: many; d_call: -
cdr3_aa: CASSLDPEQQTEAFF; cdr3_nt: TGCGCCAGCAGTCTGGACCCGGAACAGCAGACTGAAGCTTTCTTT; j_call: TRBJ1-1; v_call: TRBV5-1; clone_size: few; d_call: -
cdr3_aa: CASSMGGASIQPQHF; cdr3_nt: TGTGCCAGCAGTATGGGGGGGGCAAGTATTCAGCCCCAGCATTTT; j_call: TRBJ1-5; v_call: TRBV28; clone_size: few; d_call: -
cdr3_aa: CSARHPGDKGNTEAFF; cdr3_nt: TGCAGTGCTAGACACCCGGGAGACAAAGGGAACACTGAAGCTTTCTTT; j_call: TRBJ1-1; v_call: TRBV20-1; clone_size: few; d_call: -
cdr3_aa: CASSLLGESGKNIYF; cdr3_nt: TGTGCCAGCTCGTTGTTGGGGGAGTCTGGAAAAAACATATATTTT; j_call: TRBJ1-3; v_call: TRBV7-9; clone_size: -; d_call: -
cdr3_aa: CAIRPGTGGGTDTQYF; cdr3_nt: TGTGCCATCCGTCCCGGGACAGGGGGGGGCACAGATACGCAGTATTTT; j_call: TRBJ2-3; v_call: TRBV10-3; clone_size: few; d_call: TRBD1
cdr3_aa: CASSGGYGYTF; cdr3_nt: TGTGCCAGTAGTGGGGGCTATGGCTACACCTTC; j_call: TRBJ1-2; v_call: TRBV19; clone_size: many; d_call: -
cdr3_aa: CASSFAGTGANVLTF; cdr3_nt: TGTGCCAGCAGCTTTGCGGGGACTGGGGCCAACGTCCTGACTTTC; j_call: TRBJ2-6; v_call: TRBV7-3; clone_size: many; d_call: -
cdr3_aa: CASSYERQSAEAFF; cdr3_nt: TGTGCCAGCAGCTACGAAAGGCAATCTGCTGAAGCTTTCTTT; j_call: TRBJ1-1; v_call: TRBV7-2; clone_size: many; d_call: -
cdr3_aa: CAISGYAGSYGYTF; cdr3_nt: TGTGCCATCAGTGGATACGCGGGGTCCTATGGCTACACCTTC; j_call: TRBJ1-2; v_call: TRBV10-3; clone_size: many; d_call: -
cdr3_aa: CASSPHTGPYNEQFF; cdr3_nt: TGCGCCAGCAGCCCTCACACCGGGCCCTACAATGAGCAGTTCTTC; j_call: TRBJ2-1; v_call: TRBV4-1; clone_size: many; d_call: -
cdr3_aa: CASSVGRNNEQFF; cdr3_nt: TGTGCCAGCAGCGTAGGACGGAACAATGAGCAGTTCTTC; j_call: TRBJ2-1; v_call: TRBV9; clone_size: many; d_call: -
cdr3_aa: CASSPTGTPYNEQFF; cdr3_nt: TGCGCCAGCAGCCCTACCGGGACTCCATACAATGAGCAGTTCTTC; j_call: TRBJ2-1; v_call: TRBV5-1; clone_size: few; d_call: -
cdr3_aa: CASSQVVGDGYTF; cdr3_nt: TGCGCCAGCAGCCAAGTAGTCGGGGATGGCTACACCTTC; j_call: TRBJ1-2; v_call: TRBV4-1; clone_size: many; d_call: -
cdr3_aa: CSVGEGRKTDEAFF; cdr3_nt: TGCAGCGTTGGTGAGGGACGGAAAACGGATGAAGCTTTCTTT; j_call: TRBJ1-1; v_call: TRBV29-1; clone_size: many; d_call: -
cdr3_aa: CSARGTGGPGPLHF; cdr3_nt: TGCAGTGCTAGGGGGACAGGGGGACCGGGGCCCCTCCACTTT; j_call: TRBJ1-6; v_call: TRBV20-1; clone_size: many; d_call: TRBD1
cdr3_aa: CASSPDPSRYEQYF; cdr3_nt: TGTGCCAGCAGTCCGGACCCCTCGCGTTACGAGCAGTACTTC; j_call: TRBJ2-7; v_call: TRBV6-5; clone_size: many; d_call: -
cdr3_aa: CASSLDDSNQPQHF; cdr3_nt: TGTGCCAGCAGCTTAGATGATAGCAATCAGCCCCAGCATTTT; j_call: TRBJ1-5; v_call: TRBV7-2; clone_size: many; d_call: -
cdr3_aa: CATSRSGSSADTQYF; cdr3_nt: TGTGCCACCAGCAGATCAGGGAGTAGCGCAGATACGCAGTATTTT; j_call: TRBJ2-3; v_call: TRBV15; clone_size: -; d_call: -
cdr3_aa: CASSLIRGEETQYF; cdr3_nt: TGCGCCAGCAGCTTGATTCGGGGGGAAGAGACCCAGTACTTC; j_call: TRBJ2-5; v_call: TRBV5-1; clone_size: many; d_call: TRBD2
cdr3_aa: CASSWTGTGSYNEQFF; cdr3_nt: TGTGCCAGCAGCTGGACCGGGACAGGGTCATACAATGAGCAGTTCTTC; j_call: TRBJ2-1; v_call: TRBV5-6; clone_size: -; d_call: TRBD1
cdr3_aa: CAWSGSSTGNSPLHF; cdr3_nt: TGTGCCTGGAGTGGATCGTCGACAGGAAATTCACCCCTCCACTTT; j_call: TRBJ1-6; v_call: TRBV30; clone_size: many; d_call: -
cdr3_aa: CASSPEGLAGAGPQIYNEQFF; cdr3_nt: TGCGCCAGCAGCCCAGAGGGACTAGCGGGAGCCGGGCCCCAGATCTACAATGAGCAGTTCTTC; j_call: TRBJ2-1; v_call: TRBV5-1; clone_size: -; d_call: TRBD2
cdr3_aa: CASRTARQQYF; cdr3_nt: TGCGCCAGCAGAACGGCACGACAGCAGTACTTC; j_call: TRBJ2-7; v_call: TRBV5-1; clone_size: many; d_call: -
cdr3_aa: CSATPGLGGEYQETQYF; cdr3_nt: TGCAGTGCTACACCGGGACTAGGGGGCGAATACCAAGAGACCCAGTACTTC; j_call: TRBJ2-5; v_call: TRBV20-1; clone_size: many; d_call: -